Presented here are 11 T cell receptor beta chains from one specimen sequenced in a study of T cell responses to AZD1222 COVID-19 vaccine. TCRdb keeps only in-frame clones here, not all; method: immunoSEQ multiplex PCR. The data contain some 150,000 clones, roughly 92% of them singletons. The material sequenced was peripheral blood, taken on day 0 of AZD1222 vaccination. These receptors all come from an adult in good health.

The chain has TRBV19 and TRBJ1-1; D gene uncertain. The germline V gene encodes CDR1 LNHDA and CDR2 SQIVND (reference sequence). The CDR3 is 14 residues long. The V end lost 1 base, the J end lost 0 bases, and 6 bases lay between the germline ends. CDR3 loop: CASSIGAMNTEAFF. In DNA form, the CDR3 reads TGTGCCAGTAGTATAGGGGCTATGAACACTGAAGCTTTCTTT.

The rearrangement links TRBV25-1 to TRBJ1-2; D not certain. This CDR3 spans 14 amino acids. CDR1 is MGHDK, CDR2 SYGVNS, per germline. Trimming took 5 bases from V and 7 from J, leaving 17 bases between them. CDR3 protein: CASSLRSYWGGYTF. The CDR3 bases are TGTGCCAGCAGTCTCAGATCTTACTGGGGTGGCTACACCTTC.

This clone occurred a few times. The chain is built from TRBV7-9 and TRBJ1-6, with 7 bases identical to TRBD1. V shed 6 bases and J 6 bases; nucleotides not matched to a gene: 5. Germline assignment: CDR1 SEHNR and CDR2 FQNEAQ (reference sequence). This CDR3 has 14 amino acids. CDR3: CASRQQGVNSPLHF. The CDR3, as DNA: TGTGCCAGCAGACAGCAGGGGGTTAATTCACCCCTCCACTTT.

This clone showed up just a few times. The chain joins TRBV18 to TRBJ1-2, with 10 bases aligning to TRBD1. Germline lookup yields CDR1 KGHSH and CDR2 LQKENI. The V segment lost 5 bases and the J segment 1 base; nucleotides outside the gene matches: 10. The CDR3 extends over 17 amino acids. The CDR3 loop is CASSASGTGVRNYGYTF. CDR3 in DNA: TGTGCCAGCTCAGCATCCGGGACAGGGGTCCGTAACTATGGCTACACCTTC.

The gene calls are TRBV7-7 and TRBJ2-7, with 7 bases lining up with TRBD2. Germline trimming cut 0 bases from V and 2 bases from J; bases unmatched to any gene: 1. CDR1 is SSHAT, CDR2 FNYEAQ, per germline (reference sequence). The CDR3 length is 14 residues. The CDR3 protein is CASSLAGRPYEQYF. Written as DNA, the CDR3 is TGTGCCAGCAGCTTAGCCGGGAGGCCCTACGAGCAGTACTTC.

The chain links TRBV18 to TRBJ1-5; a weak D match, TRBD1 (6 bases). This CDR3 is built from 19 residues. CDR1 and CDR2 (germline): KGHSH, LQKENI. V lost 3 bases and J lost 0, with 21 bases in between. The CDR3, as DNA: TGTGCCAGCTCACCCGAGAGTTGGACAGATACTTATAGCAATCAGCCCCAGCATTTT. This encodes CASSPESWTDTYSNQPQHF. The whole variable domain, remainder taken from reference TRBV18 and TRBJ1-5, is NAGVMQNPRHLVRRRGQEARLRCSPMKGHSHVYWYRQLPEEGLKFMVYLQKENIIDESGMPKERFSAEFPKEGPSILRIQQVVRGDSAAYFCASSPESWTDTYSNQPQHFGDGTRLSIL.

This chain connects TRBV6-5 to TRBJ1-1; D not certain. Germline V gene data show CDR1 as MNHEY and CDR2 as SVGAGI. V was clipped by 5 bases and J by 0 bases, with 13 bases between them. This CDR3 spans 15 amino acids. CDR3 in amino acids: CASSPRFVMNTEAFF. DNA of the CDR3: TGTGCCAGCAGTCCCCGATTCGTCATGAACACTGAAGCTTTCTTT.

The chain couples TRBV5-1 to TRBJ2-7; 8 bases agree with TRBD1. V lost 4 bases and J lost 2; bases outside the gene matches: 5. This CDR3 has 14 residues. The germline gives CDR1 SGHRS, CDR2 YFSETQ. In DNA, the CDR3 is TGCGCCAGCAGCGCCGACAGGGGCGCCTACGAGCAGTACTTC. Translation: CASSADRGAYEQYF.

This chain links TRBV6-5 with TRBJ2-7, with no clear D. This CDR3 contains 16 residues. The ends were cut back, 2 bases at V and 0 bases at J, with 14 bases in the middle. Germline V lookup: CDR1 MNHEY, CDR2 SVGAGI. The CDR3 bases are TGTGCCAGCAGTTACGGGGTTCCTTCGAGCTCCTACGAGCAGTACTTC. This translates into CASSYGVPSSSYEQYF.

Worth noting for this clone: Other DNA sequences in the sample encode the same CDR3. V gene TRBV18 combines with J gene TRBJ1-2; D is unresolved. This CDR3 is built from 13 residues. The V gene lost 2 bases and the J gene lost 4 bases, with 8 bases spanning the gap. The germline V gene encodes CDR1 KGHSH and CDR2 LQKENI. The CDR3, as DNA: TGTGCCAGCTCACCAGATGGAGGCTATGGCTACACCTTC. Protein sequence: CASSPDGGYGYTF.

DNA for the CDR3: TGTGCCTGGAGTGTCGGAGTGGGGGAGCTGTTTTTT. It specifies CAWSVGVGELFF. The V and J genes are TRBV30 and TRBJ2-2; D is unclear. The CDR3 totals 12 residues. Trimming shortened V by 0 bases and J by 8 bases, and 7 bases separated the two germline ends. CDR1 GTSNPN and CDR2 SVGIG come from the germline V gene (reference sequence).